These 14 T cell receptor beta chains originate from one sample sequenced in a study of blood T cells in healthy people across ages. PCR was performed a second time for about 7 to 12 cycles using a sample-barcoded 5' primer and a J-beta primer mix. From the 5' RACE reads, TCRdb called clonotypes with MiXCR, one entry per CDR3 protein. The sample has hundreds of thousands of distinct CDR3 sequences; over 40% are singletons. The sample consisted of blood. These receptors all stem from a woman of 80 years or more in good health.

This clonotype showed up just once. This rearrangement joins TRBV3-1 to TRBJ1-4; no reliable D call. Germline V lookup: CDR1 LGHDT, CDR2 YNNKEL (reference sequence). The CDR3 sequence is 12 residues long. The ends were cut back, 6 bases at V and 7 bases at J, with 9 bases in the middle. CDR3 nucleotide sequence: TGTGCCAGCAGTCCTACGGCTGAAAAACTGTTTTTT. It specifies CASSPTAEKLFF. Looking up the rest from reference TRBV3-1 and TRBJ1-4 gives the full variable domain: DTAVSQTPKYLVTQMGNDKSIKCEQNLGHDTMYWYKQDSKKFLKIMFSYNNKELIINETVPNRFSPKSPDKAHLNLHINSLELGDSAVYFCASSPTAEKLFFGSGTQLSVL.

A note on this clonotype: Being one base from a much bigger clone, this may be a read error. The chain carries TRBV20-1 and TRBJ2-5, with a tentative D call TRBD2 (6 bases). Gene TRBJ2-1 matches the end of the DNA better, so the J call may be wrong. CDR1 and CDR2 from the germline V gene are DFQATT and SNEGSKA (reference sequence). The CDR3 has 14 amino acids. CDR3 loop: CSARLRTTQETQFF. As DNA, the CDR3 is TGCAGTGCTAGGTTACGGACTACTCAAGAGACCCAGTTCTTC.

The gene calls are TRBV7-6 and TRBJ1-6, with 8 bases identical to TRBD1. Per germline, CDR1 SGHVS and CDR2 FNYEAQ. The CDR3 length is 14 residues. Trimming cost V 8 bases and J 10 bases; bases outside gene matches: 10. The DNA for the CDR3 is TGTGCCAGCGGCCCCAGACAGGGGTACTCACCCCTCCACTTT. This codes for CASGPRQGYSPLHF.

This clonotype was observed a single time. At one boundary the junction diverges from the germline segment, which might be a read error. V gene TRBV29-1 combines with J gene TRBJ2-3, with 14 bases matching TRBD2. CDR3 length equals 15 residues. Per germline, CDR1 SQVTM and CDR2 ANQGSEA. The CDR3 region has the DNA TGCAGCGTTGCAGGGACTAGCGGGGGCACAAATACGCAGTATTTT. As protein: CSVAGTSGGTNTQYF.

CDR3 sequence reads: CASSDYSNQPQHF. In DNA, the CDR3 is TGTGCCAGCAGTGATTATAGCAATCAGCCCCAGCATTTT. The V gene is TRBV6-1, the J gene TRBJ1-5; unclear D gene. The CDR3 has 13 residues. The V gene lost 3 bases and the J gene lost 0 bases, with 3 bases spanning the gap. Germline V CDR1 and CDR2: MNHNS, SASEGT.

This clonotype was observed at least ten times. The chain joins TRBV15 to TRBJ2-7; a possible D gene is TRBD1 (6 bases). The CDR3 has 15 residues. Trimming stripped 0 bases from V and 4 bases from J, with 13 bases between. From germline, CDR1 is LNHNV and CDR2 YYDKDF (reference sequence). The chain's CDR3 is CATSRDQGTLYEQYF. In DNA form, the CDR3 reads TGTGCCACCAGCAGAGATCAAGGGACACTTTACGAGCAGTACTTC.

With respect to this clonotype: This may be a read error, as it is one base from a much larger clone. The V gene is TRBV5-1, the J gene TRBJ2-1; tentative D call: TRBD2 (5 bases). The CDR3 sequence is 15 residues long. The germline V gene has CDR1 SGHRS and CDR2 YFSETQ. The CDR3: CASISGLSSYNVQFF. CDR3 nucleotide sequence: TGCGCCAGCATAAGCGGCCTGAGCTCCTACAATGTGCAGTTCTTC.

Comments on this clonotype: One end of the junction is discordant with germline, which a read error may explain. The chain combines TRBV6-5 with TRBJ2-7, with D perhaps TRBD1 (5 bases). CDR1 and CDR2 (germline): MNHEY, SVGAGI. CDR3 length equals 14 residues. The CDR3 coding sequence is TGTGCCGGCAGTTACTCTCAGGGCACCTACGAGCAGTACTTC. Amino acids: CAGSYSQGTYEQYF.

The chain links TRBV5-6 to TRBJ2-7; TRBD2 might be the D (5 bases). The end of the DNA aligns better with TRBJ2-5, so the J call may be wrong. This CDR3 contains 13 residues. Germline V gives CDR1 SGHDT, CDR2 YYEEEE. The CDR3 DNA follows: TGTGCCAGCAGCTTAACCACGGGGGAGACCCAGTACTTC. This codes for CASSLTTGETQYF.

Note on this clonotype: This may arise from a read error, as a much more abundant clone is one base away. This rearrangement joins TRBV29-1 to TRBJ1-2; 8 bases are shared with TRBD1. Germline CDR1 is SQVTM and CDR2 is ANQGSEA. The CDR3 loop spans 14 amino acids. The ends lost 3 bases at V and 7 bases at J; junction bases unmatched: 10. For the CDR3, the DNA is TGCAGCGTTGACCCTCAACAGGGGGTGGGTGGCTACACCTTC. As protein: CSVDPQQGVGGYTF.

In its sample, this clonotype was seen once. This chain connects TRBV12-3 or TRBV12-4 to TRBJ2-2; D remains ambiguous. The CDR3 sequence is 12 residues long. Deletions cut 10 bases from V and 5 bases from J, with 11 bases between. CDR3 bases: TGTGCCAACAGCCTCAATACCGGGGAGCTGTTTTTT. Translated: CANSLNTGELFF.

The rearrangement uses TRBV27 and TRBJ2-7; perhaps TRBD1 as D (6 bases). Germline CDR1 MNHEY, CDR2 SMNVEV (reference sequence). The CDR3 runs 13 residues. Trimming stripped 6 bases from V and 2 bases from J, with 11 bases between. The CDR3 bases are TGTGCCAGCAGCCGGGACACAACCTACGAGCAGTACTTC. The encoded protein is CASSRDTTYEQYF.

A word on this clonotype: A much larger clone lies a single base off, so this may be a read error. The CDR3 nucleotides read TGCAGTGCTAGAGATCCGGAATCGAATAAGCAGTACTTC. The encoded protein is CSARDPESNKQYF. This chain joins TRBV20-1 and TRBJ2-5; no definite D call. The germline CDR1 and CDR2 sequences are DFQATT and SNEGSKA (reference sequence). Trimming shortened V by 0 bases and J by 11 bases, and 16 bases separated the two germline ends. This CDR3 comprises 13 residues.

This clonotype was observed many times. This chain links TRBV7-2 with TRBJ2-7, with 7 bases lining up with TRBD1. With 6 bases clipped from V and 4 bases from J, the junction kept 9 bases outside the gene matches. Looked up from germline, CDR1 is SGHTA and CDR2 is FQGNSA. This CDR3 spans 14 amino acids. The CDR3 DNA follows: TGTGCCAGCAGACGCTCAGGGGGAGAATACGAGCAGTACTTC. It translates to CASRRSGGEYEQYF.